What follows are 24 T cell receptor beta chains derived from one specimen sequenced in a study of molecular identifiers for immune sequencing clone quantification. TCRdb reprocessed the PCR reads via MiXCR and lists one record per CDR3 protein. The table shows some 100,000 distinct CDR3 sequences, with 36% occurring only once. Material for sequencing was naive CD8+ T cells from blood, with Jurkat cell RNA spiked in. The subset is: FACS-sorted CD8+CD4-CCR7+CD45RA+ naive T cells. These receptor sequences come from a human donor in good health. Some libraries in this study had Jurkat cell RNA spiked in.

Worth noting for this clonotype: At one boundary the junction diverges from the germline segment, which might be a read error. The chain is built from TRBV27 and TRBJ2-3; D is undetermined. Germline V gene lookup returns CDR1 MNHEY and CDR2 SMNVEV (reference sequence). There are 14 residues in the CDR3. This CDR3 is CPSSLGPQTDTQYF. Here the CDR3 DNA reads TGTCCCAGCAGTTTAGGGCCCCAAACAGATACGCAGTATTTT.

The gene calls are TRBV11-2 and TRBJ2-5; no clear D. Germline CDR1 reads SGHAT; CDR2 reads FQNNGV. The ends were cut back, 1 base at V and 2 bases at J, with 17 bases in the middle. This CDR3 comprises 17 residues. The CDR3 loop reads CASSLAGSLSPQETQYF. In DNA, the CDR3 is TGTGCCAGCAGCTTAGCGGGCTCCCTTTCCCCGCAAGAGACCCAGTACTTC.

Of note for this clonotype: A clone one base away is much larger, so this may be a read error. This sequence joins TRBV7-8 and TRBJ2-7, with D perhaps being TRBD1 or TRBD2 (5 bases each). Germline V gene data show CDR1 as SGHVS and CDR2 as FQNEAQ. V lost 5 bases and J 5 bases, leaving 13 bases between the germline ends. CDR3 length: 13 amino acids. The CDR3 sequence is CASSHGGWNEQYF. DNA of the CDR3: TGTGCCAGCAGCCATGGGGGATGGAACGAGCAGTACTTC.

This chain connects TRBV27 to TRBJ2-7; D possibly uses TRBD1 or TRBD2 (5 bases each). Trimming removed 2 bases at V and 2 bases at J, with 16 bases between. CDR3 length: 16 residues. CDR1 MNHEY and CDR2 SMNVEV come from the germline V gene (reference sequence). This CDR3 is CASSLIGTATPYEQYF. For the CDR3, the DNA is TGTGCCAGCAGTTTAATCGGGACGGCGACTCCCTACGAGCAGTACTTC.

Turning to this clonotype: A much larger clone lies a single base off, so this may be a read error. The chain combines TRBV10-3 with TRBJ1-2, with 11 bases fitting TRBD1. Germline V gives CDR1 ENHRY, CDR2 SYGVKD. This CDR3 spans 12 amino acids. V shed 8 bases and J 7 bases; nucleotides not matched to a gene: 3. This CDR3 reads CAICGQGAGYTF. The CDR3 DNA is TGTGCCATCTGTGGACAGGGGGCTGGCTACACCTTC.

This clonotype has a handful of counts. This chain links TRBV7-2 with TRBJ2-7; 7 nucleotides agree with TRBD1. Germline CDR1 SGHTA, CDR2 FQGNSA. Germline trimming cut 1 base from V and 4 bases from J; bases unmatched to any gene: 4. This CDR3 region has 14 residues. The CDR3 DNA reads TGTGCCAGCAGCTTAGGGTCCAGGGGGTACGAGCAGTACTTC. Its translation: CASSLGSRGYEQYF.

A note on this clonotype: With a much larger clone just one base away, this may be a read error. CDR3 in DNA: TGTGCCGGCAGCCCGGAGTGGACAGGGTCGGAGCAGTACTTC. Amino acids: CAGSPEWTGSEQYF. J is TRBJ2-7 and V is TRBV5-5, with 8 nucleotides matching TRBD1. The CDR3 contains 14 residues. Germline CDR1 reads SGHKS; CDR2 reads YYEKEE (reference sequence).

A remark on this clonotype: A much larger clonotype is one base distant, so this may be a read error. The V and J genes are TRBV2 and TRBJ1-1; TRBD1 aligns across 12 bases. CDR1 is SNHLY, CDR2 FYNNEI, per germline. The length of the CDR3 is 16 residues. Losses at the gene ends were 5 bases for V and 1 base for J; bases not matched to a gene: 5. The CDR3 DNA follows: TGTGCCAGCAGTCCACCGGGACAGGGGGCGAACACTGAAGCTTTCTTT. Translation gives CASSPPGQGANTEAFF.

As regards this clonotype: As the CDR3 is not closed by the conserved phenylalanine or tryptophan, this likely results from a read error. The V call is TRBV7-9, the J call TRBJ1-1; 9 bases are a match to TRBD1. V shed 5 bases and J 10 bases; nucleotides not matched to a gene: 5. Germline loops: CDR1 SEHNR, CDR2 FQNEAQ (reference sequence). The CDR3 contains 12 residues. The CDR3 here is CASSQQGAPAFI. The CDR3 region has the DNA TGTGCCAGCAGCCAACAGGGGGCCCCAGCTTTCATT.

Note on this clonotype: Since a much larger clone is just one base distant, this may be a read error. In nucleotides, the CDR3 is TGTGCCACCGGGCAGGGTCCTGGGGCCAACGTCCTGACTTTC. It codes for CATGQGPGANVLTF. This sequence joins TRBV24-1 and TRBJ2-6, with a tentative D call TRBD1 (5 bases). V lost 9 bases and J lost 2, with 10 bases in between. Germline loops: CDR1 KGHDR, CDR2 SFDVKD. This CDR3 region has 14 residues.

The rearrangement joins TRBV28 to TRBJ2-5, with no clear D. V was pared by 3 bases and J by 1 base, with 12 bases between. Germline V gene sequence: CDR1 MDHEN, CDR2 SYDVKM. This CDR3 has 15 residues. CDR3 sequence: CASSLAESAQETQYF. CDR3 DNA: TGTGCCAGCAGTTTGGCCGAGTCAGCCCAAGAGACCCAGTACTTC.

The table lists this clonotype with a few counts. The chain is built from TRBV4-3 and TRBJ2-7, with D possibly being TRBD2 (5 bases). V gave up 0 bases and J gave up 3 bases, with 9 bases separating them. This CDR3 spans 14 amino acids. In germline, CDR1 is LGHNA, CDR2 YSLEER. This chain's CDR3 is CASSQDRTGYEQYF. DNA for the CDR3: TGCGCCAGCAGCCAAGATCGGACTGGCTACGAGCAGTACTTC.

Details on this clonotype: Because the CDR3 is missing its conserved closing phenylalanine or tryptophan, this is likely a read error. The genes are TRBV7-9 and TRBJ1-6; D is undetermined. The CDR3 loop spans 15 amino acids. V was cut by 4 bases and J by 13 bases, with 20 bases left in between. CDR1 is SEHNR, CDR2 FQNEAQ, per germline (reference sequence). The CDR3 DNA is TGTGCCAGCAGCTCCACGCGGGGTCGGGGTATTCCCCTCCACATT. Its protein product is CASSSTRGRGIPLHI.

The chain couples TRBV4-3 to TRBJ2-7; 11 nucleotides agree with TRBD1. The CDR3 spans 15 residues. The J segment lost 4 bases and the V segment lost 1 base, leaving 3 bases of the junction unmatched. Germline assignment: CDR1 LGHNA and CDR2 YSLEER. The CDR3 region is CASSQGRDRGYEQYF. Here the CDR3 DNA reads TGCGCCAGCAGCCAAGGCCGGGACAGGGGGTACGAGCAGTACTTC.

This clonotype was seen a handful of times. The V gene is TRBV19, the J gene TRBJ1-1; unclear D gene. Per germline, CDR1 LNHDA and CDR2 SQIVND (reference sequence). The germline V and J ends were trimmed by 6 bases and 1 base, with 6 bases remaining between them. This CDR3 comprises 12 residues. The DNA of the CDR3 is TGTGCCAGTAGACTACAGAACACTGAAGCTTTCTTT. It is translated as CASRLQNTEAFF.

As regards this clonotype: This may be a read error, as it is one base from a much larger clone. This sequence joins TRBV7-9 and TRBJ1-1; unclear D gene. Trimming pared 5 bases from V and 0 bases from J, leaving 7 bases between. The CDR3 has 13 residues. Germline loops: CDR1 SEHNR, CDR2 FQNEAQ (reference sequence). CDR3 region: CASSPPMNTEAFF. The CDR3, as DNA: TGTGCCAGCAGCCCTCCAATGAACACTGAAGCTTTCTTT.

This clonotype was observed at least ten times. In DNA form, the CDR3 reads TGTGCCAGCCGAATAGGGAACACTGAAGCTTTCTTT. This encodes CASRIGNTEAFF. J is TRBJ1-1 and V is TRBV6-2 or TRBV6-3, with D uncertain. The length of the CDR3 is 12 residues. The germline gives CDR1 MNHEY, CDR2 SVGEGT. Trimming removed 8 bases from V and 1 base from J, with 8 bases in between.

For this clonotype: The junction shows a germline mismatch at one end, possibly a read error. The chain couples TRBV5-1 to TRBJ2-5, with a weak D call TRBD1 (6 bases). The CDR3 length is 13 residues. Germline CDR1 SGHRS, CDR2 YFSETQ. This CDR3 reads CASSSGQQATQYF. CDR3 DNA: TGCGCCAGCAGCTCCGGACAGCAAGCGACCCAGTACTTC. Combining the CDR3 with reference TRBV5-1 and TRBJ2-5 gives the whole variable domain KAGVTQTPRYLIKTRGQQVTLSCSPISGHRSVSWYQQTPGQGLQFLFEYFSETQRNKGNFPGRFSGRQFSNSRSEMNVSTLELGDSALYLCASSSGQQATQYFGPGTRLLVL.

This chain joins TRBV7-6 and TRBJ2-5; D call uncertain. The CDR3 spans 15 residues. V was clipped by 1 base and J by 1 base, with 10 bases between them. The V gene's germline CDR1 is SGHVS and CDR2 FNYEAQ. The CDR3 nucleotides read TGTGCCAGCAGCTTAGATGGGAACAGCCAAGAGACCCAGTACTTC. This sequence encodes CASSLDGNSQETQYF.

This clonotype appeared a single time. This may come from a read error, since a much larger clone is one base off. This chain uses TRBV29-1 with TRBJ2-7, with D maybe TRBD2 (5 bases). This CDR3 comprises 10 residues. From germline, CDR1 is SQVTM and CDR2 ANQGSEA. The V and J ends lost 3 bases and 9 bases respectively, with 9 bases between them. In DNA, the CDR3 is TGCAGCGTTGAGGGAGAGGGGCAGTACTTC. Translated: CSVEGEGQYF.

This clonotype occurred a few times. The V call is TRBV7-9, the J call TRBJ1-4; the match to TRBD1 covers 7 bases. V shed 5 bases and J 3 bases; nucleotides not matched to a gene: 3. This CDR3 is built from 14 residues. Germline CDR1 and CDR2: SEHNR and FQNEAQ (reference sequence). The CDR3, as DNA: TGTGCCAGCAGCATGGACAGGTCTAATGAAAAACTGTTTTTT. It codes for CASSMDRSNEKLFF.

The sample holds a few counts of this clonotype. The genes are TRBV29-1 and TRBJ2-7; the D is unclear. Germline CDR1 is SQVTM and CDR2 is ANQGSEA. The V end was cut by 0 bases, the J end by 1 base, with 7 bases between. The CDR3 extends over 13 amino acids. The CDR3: CSVEDQASYEQYF. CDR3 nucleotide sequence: TGCAGCGTTGAAGATCAAGCTTCCTACGAGCAGTACTTC.

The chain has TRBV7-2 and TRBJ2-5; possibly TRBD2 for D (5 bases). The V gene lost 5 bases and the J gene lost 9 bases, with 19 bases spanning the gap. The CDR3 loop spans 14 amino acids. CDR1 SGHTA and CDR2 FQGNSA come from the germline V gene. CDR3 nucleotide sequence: TGTGCCAGCAGCCACCCCCGGATTGGGGAGCCCCAGTACTTC. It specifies CASSHPRIGEPQYF. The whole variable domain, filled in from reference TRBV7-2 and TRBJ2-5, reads GAGVSQSPSNKVTEKGKDVELRCDPISGHTALYWYRQSLGQGLEFLIYFQGNSAPDKSGLPSDRFSAERTGGSVSTLTIQRTQQEDSAVYLCASSHPRIGEPQYFGPGTRLLVL.

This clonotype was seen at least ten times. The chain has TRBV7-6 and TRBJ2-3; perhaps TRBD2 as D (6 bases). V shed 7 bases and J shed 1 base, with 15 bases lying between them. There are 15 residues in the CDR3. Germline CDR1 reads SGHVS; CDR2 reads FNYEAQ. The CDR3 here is CASTVLPSGTDTQYF. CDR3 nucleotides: TGTGCCAGCACCGTTCTCCCTAGCGGCACAGATACGCAGTATTTT. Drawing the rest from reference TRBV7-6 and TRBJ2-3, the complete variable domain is GAGVSQSPRYKVTKRGQDVALRCDPISGHVSLYWYRQALGQGPEFLTYFNYEAQQDKSGLPNDRFSAERPEGSISTLTIQRTEQRDSAMYRCASTVLPSGTDTQYFGPGTRLTVL.